This record looks at one TCR beta chain sequence and its context. The junction departs from the called germline gene at one end, perhaps through a read error. This CDR3 has 13 residues. CDR1 SGHRS and CDR2 YFSETQ come from the germline V gene. With a J-beta primer mix and a sample-barcoded 5' primer, a second PCR ran about 7 to 12 cycles. A 12-random-nucleotide template-switch adaptor tagged each cDNA molecule. TCRdb recomputed calls from the 5' RACE reads with MiXCR, one row per CDR3 protein. The sample includes 550,000 to 700,000 distinct CDR3 sequences, 27% seen only once; the top ten take 18%. This record belongs to a study of blood T cells in healthy people across ages.

This TCR came from a woman in her seventies in good health. The sequencing input was blood. J is TRBJ1-1 and V is TRBV5-1; tentative D call: TRBD1 (6 bases). CDR3 sequence reads: CASSKTGDTEAFF. The CDR3, as DNA: TGCGCCAGCAGCAAGACAGGTGACACTGAAGCTTTTTTT. The whole variable domain, filled in from reference TRBV5-1 and TRBJ1-1, reads KAGVTQTPRYLIKTRGQQVTLSCSPISGHRSVSWYQQTPGQGLQFLFEYFSETQRNKGNFPGRFSGRQFSNSRSEMNVSTLELGDSALYLCASSKTGDTEAFFGQGTRLTVV.